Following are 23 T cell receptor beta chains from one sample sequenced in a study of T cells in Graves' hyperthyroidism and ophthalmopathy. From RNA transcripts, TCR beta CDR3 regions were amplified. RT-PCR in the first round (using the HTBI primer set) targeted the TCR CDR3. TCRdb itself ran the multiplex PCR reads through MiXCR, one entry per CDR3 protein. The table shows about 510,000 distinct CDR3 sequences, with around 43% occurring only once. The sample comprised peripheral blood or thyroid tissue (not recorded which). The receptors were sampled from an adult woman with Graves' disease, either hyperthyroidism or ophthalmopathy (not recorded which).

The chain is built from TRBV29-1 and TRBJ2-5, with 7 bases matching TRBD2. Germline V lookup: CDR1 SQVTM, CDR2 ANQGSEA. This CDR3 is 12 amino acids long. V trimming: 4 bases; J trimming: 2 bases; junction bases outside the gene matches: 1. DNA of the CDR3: TGCAGCGTTGTCGGGGGGCAAGAGACCCAGTACTTC. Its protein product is CSVVGGQETQYF.

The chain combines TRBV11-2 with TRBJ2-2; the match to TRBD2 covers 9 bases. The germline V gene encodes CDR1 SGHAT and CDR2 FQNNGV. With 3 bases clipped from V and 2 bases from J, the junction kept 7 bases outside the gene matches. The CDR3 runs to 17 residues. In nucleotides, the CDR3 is TGTGCCAGCAGCTTGGGGGCTAGCGGGGCCAACACCGGGGAGCTGTTTTTT. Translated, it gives CASSLGASGANTGELFF.

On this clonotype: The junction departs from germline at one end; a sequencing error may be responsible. The CDR3 region is CASSVLDNAEAFF. In DNA form, the CDR3 reads TGTGCCAGCAGCGTACTAGATAACGCTGAAGCCTTCTTT. The chain employs TRBV9 and TRBJ1-1; D uncertain. CDR3 length: 13 residues. The germline V gene has CDR1 SGDLS and CDR2 YYNGEE. Full variable domain (outside the CDR3, taken from reference TRBV9 and TRBJ1-1): DSGVTQTPKHLITATGQRVTLRCSPRSGDLSVYWYQQSLDQGLQFLIQYYNGEERAKGNILERFSAQQFPDLHSELNLSSLELGDSALYFCASSVLDNAEAFFGQGTRLTVV.

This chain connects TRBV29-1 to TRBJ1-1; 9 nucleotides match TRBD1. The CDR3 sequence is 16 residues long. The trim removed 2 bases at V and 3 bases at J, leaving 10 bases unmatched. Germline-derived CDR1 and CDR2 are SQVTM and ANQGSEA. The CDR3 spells CSVEPWDRDMDTEAFF. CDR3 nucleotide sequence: TGCAGCGTTGAACCATGGGACAGGGATATGGACACTGAAGCTTTCTTT.

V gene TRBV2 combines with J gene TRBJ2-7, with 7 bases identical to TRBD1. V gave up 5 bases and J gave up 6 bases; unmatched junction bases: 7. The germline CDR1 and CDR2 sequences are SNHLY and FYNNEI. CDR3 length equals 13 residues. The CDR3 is CASSRGRQGEQYF. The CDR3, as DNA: TGTGCCAGCAGTAGGGGGCGGCAGGGCGAGCAGTACTTC.

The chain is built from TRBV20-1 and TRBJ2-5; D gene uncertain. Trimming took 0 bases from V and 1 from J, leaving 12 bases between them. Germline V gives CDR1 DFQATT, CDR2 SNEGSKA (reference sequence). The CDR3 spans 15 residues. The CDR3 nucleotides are TGCAGTGCTAGAGATCTCCGAACTCCCCAAGAGACCCAGTACTTC. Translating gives CSARDLRTPQETQYF.

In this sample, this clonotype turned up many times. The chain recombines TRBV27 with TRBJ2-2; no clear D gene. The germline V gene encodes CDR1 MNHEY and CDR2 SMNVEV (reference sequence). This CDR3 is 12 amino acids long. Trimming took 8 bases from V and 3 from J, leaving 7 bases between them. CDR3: CASGRYTGELFF. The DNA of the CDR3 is TGTGCCAGCGGCCGATACACCGGGGAGCTGTTTTTT.

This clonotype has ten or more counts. The CDR3 spells CASSPSGLNTGELFF. In DNA, the CDR3 is TGTGCCAGCAGCCCCAGCGGGCTGAACACCGGGGAGCTGTTTTTT. This chain connects TRBV11-3 to TRBJ2-2; perhaps TRBD2 as D (6 bases). V was cut by 5 bases and J by 1 base, with 11 bases left in between. Germline V gene lookup returns CDR1 SGHNT and CDR2 YENEEA. CDR3 length equals 15 residues.

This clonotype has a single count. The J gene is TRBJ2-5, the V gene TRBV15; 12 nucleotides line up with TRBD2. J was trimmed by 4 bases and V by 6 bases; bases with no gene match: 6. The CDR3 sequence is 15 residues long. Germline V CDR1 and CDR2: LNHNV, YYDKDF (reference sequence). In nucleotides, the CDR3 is TGTGCCACCAGTAGAACGGGACTAGCGGGAGAGACCCAGTACTTC. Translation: CATSRTGLAGETQYF.

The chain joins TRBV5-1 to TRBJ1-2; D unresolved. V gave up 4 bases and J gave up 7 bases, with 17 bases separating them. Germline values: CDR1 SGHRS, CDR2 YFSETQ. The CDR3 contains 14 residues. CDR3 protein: CASSPGRTVGGYTF. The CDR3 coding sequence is TGCGCCAGCAGCCCAGGACGGACGGTGGGTGGCTACACCTTC.

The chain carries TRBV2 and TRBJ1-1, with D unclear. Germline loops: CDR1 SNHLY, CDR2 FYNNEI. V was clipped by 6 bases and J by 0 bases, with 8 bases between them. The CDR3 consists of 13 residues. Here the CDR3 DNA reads TGTGCCAGCAGATTTGACATGAACACTGAAGCTTTCTTT. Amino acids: CASRFDMNTEAFF.

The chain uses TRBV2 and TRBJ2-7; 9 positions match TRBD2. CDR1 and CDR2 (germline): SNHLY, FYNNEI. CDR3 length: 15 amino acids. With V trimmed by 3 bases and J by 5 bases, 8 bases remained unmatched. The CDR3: CASSDPSGISNEQYF. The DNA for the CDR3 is TGTGCCAGCAGTGACCCTAGCGGGATTTCTAACGAGCAGTACTTC.

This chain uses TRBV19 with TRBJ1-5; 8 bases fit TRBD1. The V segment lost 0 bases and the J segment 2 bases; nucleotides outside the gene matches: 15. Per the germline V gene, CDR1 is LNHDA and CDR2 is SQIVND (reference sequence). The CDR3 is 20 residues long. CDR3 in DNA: TGTGCCAGTAGTATAGATCACCGGGACAGGAGTTGGAGTGGCAATCAGCCCCAGCATTTT. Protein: CASSIDHRDRSWSGNQPQHF.

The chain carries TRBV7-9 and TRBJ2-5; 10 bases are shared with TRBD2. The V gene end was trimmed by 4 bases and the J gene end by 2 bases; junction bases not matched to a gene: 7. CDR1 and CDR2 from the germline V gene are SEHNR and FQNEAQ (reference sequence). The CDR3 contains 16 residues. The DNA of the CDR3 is TGTGCCAGCAGCTCCGGACTAGCGGTCGAGCAAGAGACCCAGTACTTC. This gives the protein CASSSGLAVEQETQYF.

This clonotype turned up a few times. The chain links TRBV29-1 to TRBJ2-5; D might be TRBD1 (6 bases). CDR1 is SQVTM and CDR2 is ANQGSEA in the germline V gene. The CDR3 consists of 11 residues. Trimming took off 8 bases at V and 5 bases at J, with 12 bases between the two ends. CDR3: CSPARGETQYF. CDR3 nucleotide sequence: TGCAGCCCCGCGAGGGGGGAGACCCAGTACTTC.

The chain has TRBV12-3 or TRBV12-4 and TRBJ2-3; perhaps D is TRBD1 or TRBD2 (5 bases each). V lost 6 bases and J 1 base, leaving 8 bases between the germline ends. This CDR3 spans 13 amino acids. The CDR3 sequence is CASRGDRTDTQYF. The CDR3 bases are TGTGCCAGCAGGGGGGACCGCACAGATACGCAGTATTTT.

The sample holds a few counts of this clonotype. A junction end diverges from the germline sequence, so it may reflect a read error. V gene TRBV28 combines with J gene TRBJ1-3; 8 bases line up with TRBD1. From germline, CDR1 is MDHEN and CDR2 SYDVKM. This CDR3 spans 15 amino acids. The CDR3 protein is CASSAPGQGGDTIYF. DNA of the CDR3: TGTGCCAGCAGCGCGCCCGGACAGGGTGGAGACACCATATATTTT. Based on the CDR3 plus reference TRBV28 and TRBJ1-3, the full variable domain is DVKVTQSSRYLVKRTGEKVFLECVQDMDHENMFWYRQDPGLGLRLIYFSYDVKMKEKGDIPEGYSVSREKKERFSLILESASTNQTSMYLCASSAPGQGGDTIYFGEGSWLTVV.

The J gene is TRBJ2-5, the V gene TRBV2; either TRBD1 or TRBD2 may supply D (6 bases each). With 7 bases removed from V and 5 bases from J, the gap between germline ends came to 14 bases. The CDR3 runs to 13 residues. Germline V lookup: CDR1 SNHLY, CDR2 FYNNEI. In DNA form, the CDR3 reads TGTGCCAGCAATCGGGGGCCGGGGGAGACCCAGTACTTC. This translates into CASNRGPGETQYF.

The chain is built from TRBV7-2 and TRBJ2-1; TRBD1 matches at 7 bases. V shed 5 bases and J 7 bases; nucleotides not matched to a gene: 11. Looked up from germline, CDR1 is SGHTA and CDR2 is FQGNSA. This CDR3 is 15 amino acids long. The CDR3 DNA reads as TGTGCCAGCAGCCCGAGAGGGGGCGCGTGGAATGAGCAGTTCTTC. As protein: CASSPRGGAWNEQFF. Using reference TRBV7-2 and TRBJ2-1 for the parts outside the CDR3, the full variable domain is GAGVSQSPSNKVTEKGKDVELRCDPISGHTALYWYRQSLGQGLEFLIYFQGNSAPDKSGLPSDRFSAERTGGSVSTLTIQRTQQEDSAVYLCASSPRGGAWNEQFFGPGTRLTVL.

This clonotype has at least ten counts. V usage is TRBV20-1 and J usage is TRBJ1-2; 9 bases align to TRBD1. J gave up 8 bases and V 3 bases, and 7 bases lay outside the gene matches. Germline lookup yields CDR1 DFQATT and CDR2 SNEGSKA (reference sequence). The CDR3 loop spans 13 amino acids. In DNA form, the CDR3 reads TGCAGTGCTAGCCCGGGACAGGGAGGGGGCTACACCTTC. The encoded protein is CSASPGQGGGYTF.

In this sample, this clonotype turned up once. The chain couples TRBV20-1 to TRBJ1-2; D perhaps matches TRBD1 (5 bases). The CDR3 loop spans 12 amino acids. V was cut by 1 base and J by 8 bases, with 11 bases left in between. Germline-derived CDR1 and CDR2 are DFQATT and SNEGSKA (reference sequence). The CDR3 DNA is TGCAGTGCTAGAGGTCAGGGTAGCGGCTACACCTTC. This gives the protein CSARGQGSGYTF.

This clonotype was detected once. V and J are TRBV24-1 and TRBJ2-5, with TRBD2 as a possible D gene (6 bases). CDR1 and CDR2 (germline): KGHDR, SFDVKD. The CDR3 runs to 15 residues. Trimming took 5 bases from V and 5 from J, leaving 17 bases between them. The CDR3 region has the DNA TGTGCCACCAGTGCTAGAGGGGTCGGAGGGGAGACCCAGTACTTC. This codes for CATSARGVGGETQYF.

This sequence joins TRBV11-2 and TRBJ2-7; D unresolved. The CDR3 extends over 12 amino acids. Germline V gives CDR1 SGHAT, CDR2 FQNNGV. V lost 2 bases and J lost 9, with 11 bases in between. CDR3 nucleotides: TGTGCCAGCAGCTTAATGGGTATTGTGCAGTACTTC. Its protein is CASSLMGIVQYF. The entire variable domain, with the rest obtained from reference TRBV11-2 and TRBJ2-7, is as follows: EAGVAQSPRYKIIEKRQSVAFWCNPISGHATLYWYQQILGQGPKLLIQFQNNGVVDDSQLPKDRFSAERLKGVDSTLKIQPAKLEDSAVYLCASSLMGIVQYFGPGTRLTVT.